The clone carrying this T cell receptor (beta chain) has more than one count but fewer than ten. The data originate from a study of T-cell reconstitution after alpha-beta-depleted transplantation in children. Preparation of the TCRbeta library was carried out with unique molecular identifiers. MiXCR, applied by TCRdb to the PCR reads, yields one record per CDR3 protein. The data contain 450,000 to 600,000 distinct CDR3 sequences, approximately 30% of them singletons. The CDR3 totals 11 residues. CDR1 is SGHTA and CDR2 is FQGNSA in the germline V gene. Trimming shortened V by 6 bases and J by 3 bases, and 6 bases separated the two germline ends.

This chain joins TRBV7-2 and TRBJ2-7; D gene uncertain. Sample: PBMCs from the stem cell graft donor, taken from the stem cell graft. This TCR derives from a human donor who donated a stem cell graft to a child with aplastic anemia. This CDR3 is CASRKDYEQYF. The CDR3 DNA follows: TGTGCCAGCAGAAAGGACTACGAGCAGTACTTC.